This record covers a single TCR beta chain. This same CDR3 is encoded by further DNA sequences in the sample. This sample stems from a study of blood T cell repertoires in COVID-19. On the study more broadly: Nucleic acid was either cDNA or gDNA, and it came from T cells, B-cell-depleted T cells, or PBMCs.

Source study methods: It was from reference gene primer amplification that nucleated cell counts were estimated. TCRdb keeps only in-frame clones here, not all; method: immunoSEQ multiplex PCR. The DNA was the basis for D and trimming; V, J and clone size are from that table. Of about 410,000 clones listed, around 91% are singletons. Followed over time, Seattle patients had been enrolled while infection was active. Germline values: CDR1 MNHEY, CDR2 SMNVEV (reference sequence). V lost 5 bases, J lost 0 bases, and 4 bases stayed unmatched. The CDR3 is 14 residues long. The sequenced sample was peripheral blood. This clonotype originated in a woman aged 40 to 49 with COVID-19, enrolled during active disease. The chain couples TRBV27 to TRBJ2-7; 7 bases match TRBD1. The CDR3 nucleotides read TGTGCCAGCAGTCGGACAGGCAGCTCCTACGAGCAGTACTTC. This codes for CASSRTGSSYEQYF.